This TCR beta chain is from a study of T cells in Graves' hyperthyroidism and ophthalmopathy. Study-level findings and limits: In the analysis, a 13 V-J model separated ophthalmopathy from stable hyperthyroidism. Blood also showed most of the thyroid clonotypes that were expanded above 0.001.

Details on this clonotype: No antigen is known for it. A much larger clone lies one base from this, so it may be a read error.

Germline CDR1 reads KGHDR; CDR2 reads SFDVKD. The CDR3 sequence is 13 residues long. Amplification yielded TCR beta CDR3 regions, with RNA transcripts as the source. A set of HTBI primers served as the primers for a first-round RT-PCR of the TCR CDR3. TCRdb reprocessed the multiplex PCR reads via MiXCR and lists one record per CDR3 protein. Seen here are around 690,000 distinct CDR3 sequences, roughly 17% observed once, and the top ten hold 15% to 17%. Researchers defined stable Graves' hyperthyroidism as no ophthalmopathy progression within 18 months. With a duration under 2 months, the hyperthyroidism was newly diagnosed in patients aged 18 to 65.

This TCR came from a middle-aged man with Graves' hyperthyroidism. The chain recombines TRBV24-1 with TRBJ1-3, with 7 bases aligning to TRBD1. Material for sequencing was blood. In nucleotides, the CDR3 is TGTGCCACCAGTGACGCGACAGGGAACACCATACATTTT. This codes for CATSDATGNTIHF.